These 25 T cell receptor beta chains originate from one sample sequenced in a study of prognosis after radiotherapy for stage I lung cancer. Genomic DNA served as the source from which two-round multiplex PCR generated TCR beta CDR3 amplicons. Gene-specific primers for each TRBV and TRBJ gene drove first-round PCR. TCRdb redid the calling of the multiplex PCR reads with MiXCR, one entry per CDR3 protein. This sample has 25,000 to 30,000 distinct CDR3 sequences, with about 41% found just once. This specimen consisted of PBMCs, obtained before or after stereotactic body radiation therapy (not recorded which). All receptors derive from a donor of 50 years or more with non-small cell lung cancer.

V and J are TRBV6-2 or TRBV6-3 and TRBJ2-7; D tentatively reads TRBD1 or TRBD2 (5 bases each). CDR1 MNHEY and CDR2 SVGEGT come from the germline V gene. Trimming removed 1 base at V and 1 base at J, with 8 bases between. This CDR3 has 14 amino acids. CDR3 sequence reads: CASSYLGESYEQYF. Here the CDR3 DNA reads TGTGCCAGCAGTTACTTGGGGGAATCCTACGAGCAGTACTTC.

The genes are TRBV28 and TRBJ2-1; TRBD2 aligns across 10 bases. The CDR3 totals 16 residues. CDR1 and CDR2 (germline): MDHEN, SYDVKM. V lost 3 bases, J lost 4 bases, and 6 bases stayed unmatched. Here the CDR3 reads CASSFSSGRKYNEQFF. The DNA for the CDR3 is TGTGCCAGCAGTTTTAGTAGCGGGAGGAAATACAATGAGCAGTTCTTC. Together with reference TRBV28 and TRBJ2-1, the CDR3 gives the full variable domain: DVKVTQSSRYLVKRTGEKVFLECVQDMDHENMFWYRQDPGLGLRLIYFSYDVKMKEKGDIPEGYSVSREKKERFSLILESASTNQTSMYLCASSFSSGRKYNEQFFGPGTRLTVL.

The sample holds many counts of this clonotype. This chain joins TRBV11-1 and TRBJ2-5; D might be TRBD1 (5 bases). V dropped 5 bases and J dropped 6 bases, with 16 bases sitting between them. The CDR3 covers 14 residues. From germline, CDR1 is SGHAT and CDR2 FQDESV (reference sequence). CDR3 region: CASSDQGFAQTQYF. In DNA, the CDR3 is TGTGCCAGCAGCGATCAGGGTTTTGCGCAGACCCAGTACTTC.

A remark on this clonotype: This likely stems from a read error, as it lies one base from a far larger clone. The rearrangement joins TRBV11-1 to TRBJ2-5, with 12 positions matching TRBD1. The J call may be wrong; the DNA end is better matched by TRBJ2-1. The CDR3 has 15 amino acids. Looked up from germline, CDR1 is SGHAT and CDR2 is FQDESV (reference sequence). The CDR3 is CASRQPGQGANDQFF. CDR3 nucleotide sequence: TGTGCCAGCAGGCAGCCGGGACAGGGGGCCAATGATCAGTTCTTC.

V gene TRBV9 combines with J gene TRBJ2-1; 8 bases agree with TRBD2. The germline V gene has CDR1 SGDLS and CDR2 YYNGEE. V was pared by 0 bases and J by 7 bases, with 6 bases of the junction left unmatched. The CDR3 extends over 15 amino acids. CDR3 sequence reads: CASSVAAGGWNEQFF. For the CDR3, the DNA is TGTGCCAGCAGCGTAGCTGCGGGAGGCTGGAATGAGCAGTTCTTC.

This clonotype was recorded at least ten times. A much larger clone differs by one base, so this may be a read error. The chain combines TRBV6-1 with TRBJ2-7, with TRBD1 identical over 7 bases. CDR3 size: 14 residues. CDR1 and CDR2 from the germline V gene are MNHNS and SASEGT. The CDR3 is CASSQGTDRREQCF. CDR3 in DNA: TGTGCCAGCAGTCAAGGGACAGACAGAAGGGAGCAGTGCTTC.

This clonotype was recorded at least ten times. The chain has TRBV5-1 and TRBJ1-2, with D maybe TRBD1 (5 bases). Germline V gene sequence: CDR1 SGHRS, CDR2 YFSETQ. The CDR3 has 14 residues. V was cut by 4 bases and J by 5 bases, with 15 bases left in between. As DNA, the CDR3 is TGCGCCAGCAGCCTGGGACCCGAGGGATATGGCTACACCTTC. It codes for CASSLGPEGYGYTF.

This clonotype has only a few counts. A much bigger clone sits one base away, suggesting this may be a read error. V gene TRBV20-1 combines with J gene TRBJ1-4; D gene unclear. From germline, CDR1 is DFQATT and CDR2 SNEGSKA (reference sequence). The CDR3 is 12 amino acids. The CDR3 nucleotides are TGCAGTGCTATGAGGGCGGGTGAAAAACTGTCTTTT. Translation: CSAMRAGEKLSF.

At least ten counts were recorded for this clonotype. The chain couples TRBV30 to TRBJ2-3; D possibly uses TRBD1 or TRBD2 (5 bases each). Germline V lookup: CDR1 GTSNPN, CDR2 SVGIG (reference sequence). The CDR3 is 14 amino acids. The V and J ends lost 5 bases and 5 bases respectively, with 17 bases between them. The CDR3 here is CAWRAVEQGDTQYF. Written as DNA, the CDR3 is TGTGCCTGGCGAGCGGTTGAGCAGGGAGATACGCAGTATTTT.

The V and J genes are TRBV12-3 or TRBV12-4 and TRBJ2-1, with D possibly TRBD1 on 5 matching bases. The CDR3 sequence is 12 residues long. V lost 6 bases to trimming and J lost 10 bases, with 13 bases between them. The CDR3 DNA is TGTGCCAGCAGACCTTCTGCAGGGGAGCAGTTCTTC. Amino acids: CASRPSAGEQFF.

At least ten counts were recorded for this clonotype. The chain links TRBV10-3 to TRBJ2-7; D perhaps matches TRBD1 (6 bases). V was shortened by 4 bases and J by 5 bases, with 15 bases between the two germline ends. The CDR3 contains 14 residues. The germline V gene has CDR1 ENHRY and CDR2 SYGVKD. The CDR3 DNA reads as TGTGCCATCAGTGGAGCCCCGGACAGCCACGAGCAGTACTTC. This codes for CAISGAPDSHEQYF.

Many counts were recorded for this clonotype. V usage is TRBV7-2 and J usage is TRBJ2-7, with D possibly matching TRBD1 (5 bases). V was cut by 1 base and J by 2 bases, with 12 bases left in between. Germline CDR1 is SGHTA and CDR2 is FQGNSA. The CDR3 is made up of 15 amino acids. The CDR3 here is CASSLGPGNTYEQYF. The CDR3 DNA is TGTGCCAGCAGCTTAGGCCCAGGGAATACCTACGAGCAGTACTTC. Drawing the rest from reference TRBV7-2 and TRBJ2-7, the complete variable domain is GAGVSQSPSNKVTEKGKDVELRCDPISGHTALYWYRQSLGQGLEFLIYFQGNSAPDKSGLPSDRFSAERTGGSVSTLTIQRTQQEDSAVYLCASSLGPGNTYEQYFGPGTRLTVT.

The chain employs TRBV29-1 and TRBJ2-5; 13 bases map to TRBD2. Germline V gives CDR1 SQVTM, CDR2 ANQGSEA. The ends lost 3 bases at V and 2 bases at J; junction bases unmatched: 9. The CDR3 loop spans 17 amino acids. The CDR3 DNA is TGCAGCGTTGACTGGACTAGCGGGAGTTACAGACAAGAGACCCAGTACTTC. Translation gives CSVDWTSGSYRQETQYF.

This clonotype was seen ten or more times. The genes are TRBV5-4 and TRBJ2-2; 7 bases align to TRBD2. Germline V lookup: CDR1 SGHNT, CDR2 YYREEE (reference sequence). The CDR3 is 13 amino acids. Unmatched junction bases numbered 5, after V lost 4 bases and J lost 8 bases. The CDR3 bases are TGTGCCAGCAGCCAGACTAGCACGGGGGAGCTGTTTTTT. Translating gives CASSQTSTGELFF. The full variable domain, its missing parts supplied by reference TRBV5-4 and TRBJ2-2, is ETGVTQSPTHLIKTRGQQVTLRCSSQSGHNTVSWYQQALGQGPQFIFQYYREEENGRGNFPPRFSGLQFPNYSSELNVNALELDDSALYLCASSQTSTGELFFGEGSRLTVL.

A word on this clonotype: One junction end does not reproduce the germline sequence, and a read error may be involved. The chain carries TRBV6-5 and TRBJ2-7, with unresolved D. The germline V gene encodes CDR1 MNHEY and CDR2 SVGAGI. This CDR3 has 14 residues. CDR3 sequence: CASSYTPMSYEKYF. The CDR3, as DNA: TGTGCCAGCAGTTATACCCCGATGTCCTACGAGAAGTACTTC.

This clonotype was seen just once. The V gene is TRBV7-2, the J gene TRBJ2-1; TRBD2 matches 7 bases. Unmatched junction bases numbered 12, after V lost 4 bases and J lost 9 bases. CDR1 and CDR2 (germline): SGHTA, FQGNSA. The CDR3 length is 15 residues. CDR3 sequence: CASSSAISRGVEQFF. Here the CDR3 DNA reads TGTGCCAGCAGCTCCGCTATAAGCCGGGGGGTTGAGCAGTTCTTC.

There are many counts of this clonotype. The CDR3 bases are TGTGCCAGCATCGGAGCCGGGACAGGGAGGAACGAGCAGTACTTC. It codes for CASIGAGTGRNEQYF. The chain is built from TRBV6-1 and TRBJ2-7; 9 nucleotides align to TRBD1. V gave up 7 bases and J gave up 5 bases; unmatched junction bases: 12. The CDR3 has 15 residues. Germline values: CDR1 MNHNS, CDR2 SASEGT.

Turning to this clonotype: This likely stems from a read error, as it lies one base from a far larger clone. This chain links TRBV9 with TRBJ2-2, with 8 positions matching TRBD2. J gave up 5 bases and V 9 bases, and 6 bases lay outside the gene matches. The CDR3 length is 13 residues. Germline lookup yields CDR1 SGDLS and CDR2 YYNGEE. The CDR3 here is CANYREGTGELFF. CDR3 bases: TGTGCCAACTACCGGGAGGGTACCGGGGAGCTGTTTTTT.

V gene TRBV2 combines with J gene TRBJ2-7; 7 bases are shared with TRBD2. The CDR3 spans 18 residues. The V and J ends lost 4 bases and 7 bases, in that order; junction bases with no gene match: 22. Germline V gene lookup returns CDR1 SNHLY and CDR2 FYNNEI. CDR3 bases: TGTGCCAGCAGTGGCCGGAACCCGGGCGGCGGGAGTACGGGGGAGCAGTACTTC. It encodes CASSGRNPGGGSTGEQYF.

This chain connects TRBV27 to TRBJ1-5; no definite D call. The CDR3 covers 10 residues. With 8 bases removed from V and 2 bases from J, the gap between germline ends came to 1 base. Germline V CDR1 and CDR2: MNHEY, SMNVEV (reference sequence). The CDR3 DNA reads as TGTGCCAGCCGCAATCAGCCCCAGCATTTT. Translating it yields CASRNQPQHF.

Note on this clonotype: A much bigger clone sits one base away, suggesting this may be a read error. The chain recombines TRBV12-3 or TRBV12-4 with TRBJ2-5; the D is unclear. The CDR3 sequence is 15 residues long. This CDR3 reads CAGRRNTWVQETQYF. The CDR3 DNA reads as TGTGCCGGCAGAAGAAACACATGGGTCCAAGAGACCCAGTACTTC.

The gene calls are TRBV6-2 or TRBV6-3 and TRBJ1-2; 7 nucleotides align to TRBD1. The CDR3 sequence is 14 residues long. CDR1 MNHEY and CDR2 SVGEGT come from the germline V gene. J was trimmed by 6 bases and V by 5 bases; bases with no gene match: 9. The CDR3 DNA reads TGTGCCAGCAGTACCCGACAGGGATGGGATGGCTACACCTTC. This sequence encodes CASSTRQGWDGYTF.

The chain carries TRBV6-2 or TRBV6-3 and TRBJ1-5; 7 bases map to TRBD1. V gave up 7 bases and J gave up 5 bases; unmatched junction bases: 14. Germline V CDR1 and CDR2: MNHEY, SVGEGT. The CDR3 spans 16 residues. This CDR3 reads CASIPRVGGGDQPQHF. In DNA, the CDR3 is TGTGCCAGCATCCCCCGAGTCGGAGGGGGCGATCAGCCCCAGCATTTT.

This clonotype was seen many times. The V call is TRBV20-1, the J call TRBJ2-5, with D perhaps matching TRBD2 (6 bases). The CDR3 extends over 11 amino acids. Trimming stripped 3 bases from V and 4 bases from J, with 6 bases between. The germline V gene encodes CDR1 DFQATT and CDR2 SNEGSKA (reference sequence). CDR3 nucleotides: TGCAGTGCTAGGGGGGGAGAGACCCAGTACTTC. Protein: CSARGGETQYF.

With regard to this clonotype: The junction and the germline gene differ at one end; a read error may be behind it. V and J are TRBV28 and TRBJ2-1; D not resolved. CDR1 MDHEN and CDR2 SYDVKM come from the germline V gene. This CDR3 contains 11 residues. In nucleotides, the CDR3 is TGTGCCATCTGTCGGGCTAATGAGCATTTCTTC. Translating gives CAICRANEHFF.